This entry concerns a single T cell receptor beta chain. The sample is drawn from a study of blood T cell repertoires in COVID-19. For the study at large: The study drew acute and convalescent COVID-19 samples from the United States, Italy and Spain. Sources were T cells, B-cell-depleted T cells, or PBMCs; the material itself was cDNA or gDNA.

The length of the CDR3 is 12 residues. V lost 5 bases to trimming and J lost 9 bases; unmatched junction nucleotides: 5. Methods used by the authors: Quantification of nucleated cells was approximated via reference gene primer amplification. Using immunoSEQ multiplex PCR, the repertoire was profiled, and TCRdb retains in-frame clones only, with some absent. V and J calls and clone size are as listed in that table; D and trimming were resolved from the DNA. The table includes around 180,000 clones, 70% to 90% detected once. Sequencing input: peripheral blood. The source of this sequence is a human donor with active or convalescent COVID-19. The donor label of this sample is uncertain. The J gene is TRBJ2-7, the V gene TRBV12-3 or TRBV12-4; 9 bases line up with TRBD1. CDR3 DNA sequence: TGTGCCAGCAGTCCGGGACAGGGAAGGCAGTACTTC. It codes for CASSPGQGRQYF.